The clone carrying this T cell receptor (beta chain) has a handful of counts. Uncontrolled infection, other autoimmune disease, pregnancy or lactation led to exclusion. The authors took PBMCs from roughly 9.3 ml fresh peripheral blood. This entry is derived from a study of T cells in Graves' hyperthyroidism and ophthalmopathy. Authors of the study amplified TCR beta CDR3 regions from RNA transcripts. HTBI primers were the set used in a first-round RT-PCR of the TCR CDR3. TCRdb re-called the multiplex PCR reads through MiXCR, storing one row per CDR3 protein. The sample yields about 600,000 distinct CDR3 sequences, 14% seen once. V lost 6 bases and J 10 bases, leaving 12 bases between the germline ends. The CDR3 has 10 amino acids. Germline V CDR1 and CDR2: SQVTM, ANQGSEA.

The source of this sequence is a woman between 18 and 29 years old with Graves' ophthalmopathy. V usage is TRBV29-1 and J usage is TRBJ1-2; D possibly corresponds to TRBD1 (6 bases). Sample: blood. CDR3 residues: CSVHRDHYTF. The CDR3, as DNA: TGCAGCGTCCACAGGGACCACTACACCTTC.